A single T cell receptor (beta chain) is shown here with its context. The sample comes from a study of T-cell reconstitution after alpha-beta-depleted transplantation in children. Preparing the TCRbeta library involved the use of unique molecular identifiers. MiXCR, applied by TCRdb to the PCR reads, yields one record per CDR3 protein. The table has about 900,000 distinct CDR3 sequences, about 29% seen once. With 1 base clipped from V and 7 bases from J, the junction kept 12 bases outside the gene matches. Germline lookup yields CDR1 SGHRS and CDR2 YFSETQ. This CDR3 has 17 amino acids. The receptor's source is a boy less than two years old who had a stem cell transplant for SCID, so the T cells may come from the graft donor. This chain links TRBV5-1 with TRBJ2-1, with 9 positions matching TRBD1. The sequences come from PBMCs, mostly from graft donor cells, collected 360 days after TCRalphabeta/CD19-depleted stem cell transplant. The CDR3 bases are TGCGCCAGCAGCTTGCCACCTCCGACAGGGGGTAGGAATGAGCAGTTCTTC. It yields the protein CASSLPPPTGGRNEQFF.